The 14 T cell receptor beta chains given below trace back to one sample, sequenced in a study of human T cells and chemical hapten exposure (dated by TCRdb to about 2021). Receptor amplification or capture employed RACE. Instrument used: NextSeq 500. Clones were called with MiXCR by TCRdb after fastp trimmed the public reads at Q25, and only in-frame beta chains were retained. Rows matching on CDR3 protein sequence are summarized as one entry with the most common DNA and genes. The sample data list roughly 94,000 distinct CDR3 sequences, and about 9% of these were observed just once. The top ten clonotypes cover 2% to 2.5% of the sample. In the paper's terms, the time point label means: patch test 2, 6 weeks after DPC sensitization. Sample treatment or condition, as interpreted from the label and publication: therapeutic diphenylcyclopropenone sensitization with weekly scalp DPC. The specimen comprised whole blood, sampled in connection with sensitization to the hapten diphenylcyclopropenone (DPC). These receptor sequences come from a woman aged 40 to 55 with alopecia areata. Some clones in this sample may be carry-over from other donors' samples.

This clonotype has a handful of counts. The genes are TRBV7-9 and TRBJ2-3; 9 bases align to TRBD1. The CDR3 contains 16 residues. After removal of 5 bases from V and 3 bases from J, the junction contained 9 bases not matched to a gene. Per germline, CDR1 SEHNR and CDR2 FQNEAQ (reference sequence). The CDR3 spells CASSPTGGGGTDTQYF. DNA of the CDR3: TGTGCCAGCAGCCCTACAGGGGGCGGGGGAACAGATACGCAGTATTTT.

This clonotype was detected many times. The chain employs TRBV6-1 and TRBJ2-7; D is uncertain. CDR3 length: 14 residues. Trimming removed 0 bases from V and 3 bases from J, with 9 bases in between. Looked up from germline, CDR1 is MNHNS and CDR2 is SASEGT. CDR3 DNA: TGTGCCAGCAGTGAAGCGGTCGGTTTCTACGAGCAGTACTTC. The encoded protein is CASSEAVGFYEQYF.

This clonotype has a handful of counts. In nucleotides, the CDR3 is TGTGCCAGCAGGCTAACTACCGGGGAGCTGTTTTTT. It translates to CASRLTTGELFF. The rearrangement links TRBV12-3 or TRBV12-4 to TRBJ2-2; no reliable D call. The CDR3 is made up of 12 amino acids. Between the trimmed V and J ends, which lost 6 bases and 5 bases, there was a span of 7 bases.

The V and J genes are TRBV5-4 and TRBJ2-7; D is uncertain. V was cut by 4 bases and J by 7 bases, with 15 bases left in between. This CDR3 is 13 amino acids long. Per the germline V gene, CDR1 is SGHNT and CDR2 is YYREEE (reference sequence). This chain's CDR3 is CASSPISETEQYF. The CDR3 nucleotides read TGTGCCAGCAGCCCCATCTCCGAGACAGAGCAGTACTTC.

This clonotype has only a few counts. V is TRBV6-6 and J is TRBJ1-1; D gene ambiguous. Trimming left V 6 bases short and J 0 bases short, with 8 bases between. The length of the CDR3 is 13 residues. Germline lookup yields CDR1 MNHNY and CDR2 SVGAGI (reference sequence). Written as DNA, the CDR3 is TGTGCCAGCAGCCAAGTCCTGAACACTGAAGCTTTCTTT. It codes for CASSQVLNTEAFF.

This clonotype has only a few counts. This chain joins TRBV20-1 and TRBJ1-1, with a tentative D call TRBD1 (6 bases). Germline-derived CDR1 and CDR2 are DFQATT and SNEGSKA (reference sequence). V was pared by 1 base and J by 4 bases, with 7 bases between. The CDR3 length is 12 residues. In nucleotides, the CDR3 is TGCAGTGCTAGAGTGACAGGCACTGAAGCTTTCTTT. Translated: CSARVTGTEAFF.

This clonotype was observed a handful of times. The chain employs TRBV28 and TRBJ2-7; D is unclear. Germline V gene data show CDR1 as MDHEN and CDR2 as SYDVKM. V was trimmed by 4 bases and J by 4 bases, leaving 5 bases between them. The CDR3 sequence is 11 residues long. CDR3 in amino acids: CASSSWYEQYF. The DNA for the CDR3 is TGTGCCAGCAGTTCCTGGTACGAGCAGTACTTC.

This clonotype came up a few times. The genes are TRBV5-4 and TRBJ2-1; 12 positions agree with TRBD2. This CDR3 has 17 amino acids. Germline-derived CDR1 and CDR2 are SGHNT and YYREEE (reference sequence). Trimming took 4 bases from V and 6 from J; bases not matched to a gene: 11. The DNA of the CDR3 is TGTGCCAGCAGCCTTAAGATGGGACTAGCGGGTACCAATGAGCAGTTCTTC. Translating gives CASSLKMGLAGTNEQFF.

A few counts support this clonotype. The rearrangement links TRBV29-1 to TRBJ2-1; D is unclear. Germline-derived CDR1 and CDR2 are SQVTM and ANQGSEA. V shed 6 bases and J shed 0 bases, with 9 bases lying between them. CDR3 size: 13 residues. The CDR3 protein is CSVCPSSYNEQFF. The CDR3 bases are TGCAGCGTCTGCCCTAGCTCCTACAATGAGCAGTTCTTC.

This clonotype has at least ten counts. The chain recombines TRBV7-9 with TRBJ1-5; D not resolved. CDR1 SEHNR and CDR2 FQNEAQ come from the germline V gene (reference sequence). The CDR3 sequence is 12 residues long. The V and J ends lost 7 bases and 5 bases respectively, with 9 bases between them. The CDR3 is CASTDGDQPQHF. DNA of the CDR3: TGTGCCAGCACAGACGGGGATCAGCCCCAGCATTTT. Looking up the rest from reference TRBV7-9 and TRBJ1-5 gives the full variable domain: DTGVSQNPRHKITKRGQNVTFRCDPISEHNRLYWYRQTLGQGPEFLTYFQNEAQLEKSRLLSDRFSAERPKGSFSTLEIQRTEQGDSAMYLCASTDGDQPQHFGDGTRLSIL.

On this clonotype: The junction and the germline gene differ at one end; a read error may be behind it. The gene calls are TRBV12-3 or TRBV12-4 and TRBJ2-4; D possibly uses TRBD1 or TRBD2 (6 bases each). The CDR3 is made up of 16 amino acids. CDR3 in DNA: TGTGCCAGCAGTTTCGGGGGCTTGGTAGCCAAAGACATTCAGTACTTC. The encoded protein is CASSFGGLVAKDIQYF.

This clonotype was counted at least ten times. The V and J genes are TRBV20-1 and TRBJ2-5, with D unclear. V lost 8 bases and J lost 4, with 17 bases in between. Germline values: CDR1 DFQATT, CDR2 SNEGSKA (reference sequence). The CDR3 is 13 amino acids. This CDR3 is CSTYMPAVETQYF. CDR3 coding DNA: TGCAGTACCTACATGCCCGCGGTAGAGACCCAGTACTTC.

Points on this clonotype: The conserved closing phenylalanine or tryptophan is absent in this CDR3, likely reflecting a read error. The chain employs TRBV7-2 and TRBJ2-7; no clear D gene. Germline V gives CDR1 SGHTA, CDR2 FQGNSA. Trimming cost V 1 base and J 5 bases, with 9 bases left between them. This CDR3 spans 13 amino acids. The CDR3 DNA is TGTGCCAGCAGCTTAGTGTCCGGCCACGAGCAGTACTCC. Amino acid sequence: CASSLVSGHEQYS.

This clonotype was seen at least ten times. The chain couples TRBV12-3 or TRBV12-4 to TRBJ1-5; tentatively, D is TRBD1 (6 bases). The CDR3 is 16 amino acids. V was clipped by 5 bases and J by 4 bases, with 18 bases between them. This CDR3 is CASSLGGKGDNQPQHF. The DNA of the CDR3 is TGTGCCAGCAGTCTCGGGGGCAAGGGGGATAATCAGCCCCAGCATTTT.